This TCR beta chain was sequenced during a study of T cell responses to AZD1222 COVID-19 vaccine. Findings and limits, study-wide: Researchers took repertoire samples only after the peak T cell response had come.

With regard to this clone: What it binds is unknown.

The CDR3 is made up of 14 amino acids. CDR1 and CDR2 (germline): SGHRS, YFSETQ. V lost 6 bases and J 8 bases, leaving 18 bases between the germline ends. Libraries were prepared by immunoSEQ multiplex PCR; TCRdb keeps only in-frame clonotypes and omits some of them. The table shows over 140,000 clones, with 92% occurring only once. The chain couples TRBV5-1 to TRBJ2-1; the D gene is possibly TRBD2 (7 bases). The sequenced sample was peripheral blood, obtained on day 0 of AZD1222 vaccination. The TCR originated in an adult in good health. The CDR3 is CASKIGGDWDEQFF. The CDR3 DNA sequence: TGCGCCAGCAAAATAGGGGGGGATTGGGATGAGCAGTTCTTC.